This T cell receptor (beta chain) emerged from a study of shared clonotypes between healthy human individuals. About the study: The study enrolled a couple of women and three men aged 18 to 49.

About this clone: Its matching antigen is unknown.

Study-wide results and limits: Only a few donors were included, so the genetic and exposure-history diversity represented was limited.

Germline CDR1 reads LGHNA; CDR2 reads YSLEER. V dropped 4 bases and J dropped 3; count of bases not matched to a gene: 6. This CDR3 has 14 residues. CD45RO-negative, CCR7-selected cells formed the naive CD8 fraction, which excluded terminally differentiated effector memory CD45RA+ cells. Participating donors were healthy, HIV-negative adults free of recent acute infections or vaccinations. The protocol was immunoSEQ multiplex PCR, while the TCRdb copy is restricted to in-frame clones and leaves out a portion. The table records some 1,900,000 clones, roughly 95% of them present only once. The sequenced material came from naive CD8+ T cells sorted from blood. This chain uses TRBV4-3 with TRBJ2-7; 7 bases agree with TRBD2. The TCR sequence derives from a man between 18 and 35 years old in good health. For the CDR3, the DNA is TGCGCCAGCAGCCCTGGGGGGGAGGGCTACGAGCAGTACTTC. This encodes CASSPGGEGYEQYF.